The 17 T cell receptor beta chains below all came from one sample that was sequenced in a study of T cell responses to AZD1222 COVID-19 vaccine. This table comes from immunoSEQ multiplex PCR, and its TCRdb copy is limited to in-frame clones, with some not included. The profile covers 80,000 to 100,000 clones, with roughly 86% appearing a single time and roughly 2.8% taken by the ten largest. The starting material was peripheral blood, obtained on day 0 of MenACWY control vaccination. These receptors were taken from an adult in good health.

The chain has TRBV5-1 and TRBJ1-4; tentatively, D is TRBD1 (5 bases). The CDR3 has 13 amino acids. V was trimmed by 1 base and J by 8 bases, leaving 9 bases between them. CDR1 SGHRS and CDR2 YFSETQ come from the germline V gene. The CDR3 DNA sequence: TGCGCCAGCAGCTTGCCAGGGAGGGAAAAACTGTTTTTT. Encoded protein: CASSLPGREKLFF.

The chain links TRBV9 to TRBJ1-3, with D tentatively TRBD1 (6 bases). Germline V gene sequence: CDR1 SGDLS, CDR2 YYNGEE. Between the trimmed V and J ends, which lost 3 bases and 3 bases, there was a span of 10 bases. The CDR3 totals 14 residues. The CDR3 sequence: CASSAGGHGNTIYF. In nucleotides, the CDR3 is TGTGCCAGCAGCGCCGGGGGGCATGGAAACACCATATATTTT.

The genes are TRBV5-1 and TRBJ2-5; D call uncertain. V dropped 2 bases and J dropped 4 bases, with 6 bases sitting between them. Per the germline V gene, CDR1 is SGHRS and CDR2 is YFSETQ. The CDR3 is 12 residues long. The CDR3 coding sequence is TGCGCCAGCAGCTTTGACCGAGAGACCCAGTACTTC. It yields the protein CASSFDRETQYF.

The rearrangement uses TRBV28 and TRBJ1-6, with D perhaps matching TRBD1 (6 bases). Germline-derived CDR1 and CDR2 are MDHEN and SYDVKM. V was trimmed by 7 bases and J by 9 bases, leaving 16 bases between them. The length of the CDR3 is 14 residues. The CDR3 loop reads CASITADSFSPLHF. The CDR3 region has the DNA TGTGCCAGCATCACGGCGGACAGTTTTTCACCCCTCCACTTT.

V usage is TRBV7-2 and J usage is TRBJ2-7; D is perhaps TRBD1 or TRBD2 (5 bases each). This CDR3 is built from 12 residues. Germline V gives CDR1 SGHTA, CDR2 FQGNSA. V dropped 1 base and J dropped 7 bases, with 8 bases sitting between them. As DNA, the CDR3 is TGTGCCAGCAGCTTAGACTGGGGGGAGCAGTACTTC. The encoded protein is CASSLDWGEQYF. The entire variable domain, with the rest obtained from reference TRBV7-2 and TRBJ2-7, is as follows: GAGVSQSPSNKVTEKGKDVELRCDPISGHTALYWYRQSLGQGLEFLIYFQGNSAPDKSGLPSDRFSAERTGGSVSTLTIQRTQQEDSAVYLCASSLDWGEQYFGPGTRLTVT.

V gene TRBV6-1 combines with J gene TRBJ1-5; weak D call: TRBD1 (5 bases). The length of the CDR3 is 14 residues. Deletions cut 3 bases from V and 3 bases from J, with 9 bases between. Germline loops: CDR1 MNHNS, CDR2 SASEGT. Written as DNA, the CDR3 is TGTGCCAGCAGTGAGGGGGGAAACAATCAGCCCCAGCATTTT. Translated, it gives CASSEGGNNQPQHF.

The chain carries TRBV6-5 and TRBJ2-7; 8 bases map to TRBD1. The CDR3 contains 15 residues. CDR1 and CDR2 (germline): MNHEY, SVGAGI. The J segment lost 3 bases and the V segment lost 5 bases, leaving 9 bases of the junction unmatched. The DNA of the CDR3 is TGTGCCAGCAGTAATCCGACAGGGGCAAACTACGAGCAGTACTTC. Its translation is CASSNPTGANYEQYF.

V gene TRBV21-1 combines with J gene TRBJ1-2. TRBV21-1 is tagged as a pseudogene. This CDR3 has 14 residues. The CDR3 sequence: CASSKGIPEGGYTF. The CDR3 nucleotides are TGTGCCAGCAGCAAAGGAATCCCGGAAGGCGGCTACACCTTC.

V gene TRBV4-3 combines with J gene TRBJ1-6, with 7 nucleotides matching TRBD1. J lost 6 bases, V lost 3 bases, and 2 bases had no gene match. In germline, CDR1 is LGHNA, CDR2 YSLEER. The CDR3 is made up of 14 amino acids. DNA of the CDR3: TGCGCCAGCAGCCAGTGGGACAGTAATTCACCCCTCCACTTT. Translating gives CASSQWDSNSPLHF.

The chain links TRBV15 to TRBJ1-1; D is undetermined. The germline CDR1 and CDR2 sequences are LNHNV and YYDKDF (reference sequence). V lost 1 base, J lost 2 bases, and 11 bases lay in between. The CDR3 totals 15 residues. CDR3 sequence (DNA): TGTGCCACCAGCAGAGTTCATCAGGCTAACACTGAAGCTTTCTTT. Translation gives CATSRVHQANTEAFF.

The gene calls are TRBV10-3 and TRBJ1-5, with a tentative D call TRBD1 (6 bases). Trimming pared 3 bases from V and 0 bases from J, leaving 9 bases between. The CDR3 runs to 15 residues. Germline loops: CDR1 ENHRY, CDR2 SYGVKD. CDR3 in DNA: TGTGCCATCAGTGATGGACAGCTTAGCAATCAGCCCCAGCATTTT. It translates to CAISDGQLSNQPQHF.

In DNA, the CDR3 is TGTGCCACCAGGGGGCCCCGCACAGATACGCAGTATTTT. Residues: CATRGPRTDTQYF. This chain joins TRBV15 and TRBJ2-3; D possibly corresponds to TRBD1 (5 bases). V lost 6 bases and J lost 1, with 8 bases in between. Germline-derived CDR1 and CDR2 are LNHNV and YYDKDF (reference sequence). This CDR3 comprises 13 residues.

The chain has TRBV9 and TRBJ1-1, with D uncertain. This CDR3 is 15 amino acids long. Trimming shortened V by 0 bases and J by 1 base, and 10 bases separated the two germline ends. CDR1 SGDLS and CDR2 YYNGEE come from the germline V gene. The CDR3 DNA reads TGTGCCAGCAGCGTAGGGATGGGCGGGAACACTGAAGCTTTCTTT. Translation gives CASSVGMGGNTEAFF.

The chain is built from TRBV2 and TRBJ2-1; no firm D call. This CDR3 region has 12 residues. Germline-derived CDR1 and CDR2 are SNHLY and FYNNEI. Trimming pared 7 bases from V and 5 bases from J, leaving 9 bases between. CDR3 DNA sequence: TGTGCCAGCACGTCGGGTAACAATGAGCAGTTCTTC. This translates into CASTSGNNEQFF.

The J gene is TRBJ2-1, the V gene TRBV19; D gene ambiguous. CDR3 length equals 14 residues. The V and J ends lost 1 base and 7 bases respectively, with 11 bases between them. Per germline, CDR1 LNHDA and CDR2 SQIVND (reference sequence). In nucleotides, the CDR3 is TGTGCCAGTAGTATAGGCGCGCGTGGGAATGAGCAGTTCTTC. It specifies CASSIGARGNEQFF.

The genes are TRBV19 and TRBJ1-2; D is perhaps TRBD1 (5 bases). This CDR3 comprises 14 residues. The germline gives CDR1 LNHDA, CDR2 SQIVND (reference sequence). The V gene lost 6 bases and the J gene lost 9 bases, with 20 bases spanning the gap. CDR3 nucleotides: TGTGCCAGTAGATCGTCACAGGCTGGACCCAGCTACACCTTC. It translates to CASRSSQAGPSYTF. The entire variable domain, with the rest obtained from reference TRBV19 and TRBJ1-2, is as follows: DGGITQSPKYLFRKEGQNVTLSCEQNLNHDAMYWYRQDPGQGLRLIYYSQIVNDFQKGDIAEGYSVSREKKESFPLTVTSAQKNPTAFYLCASRSSQAGPSYTFGSGTRLTVV.

V gene TRBV28 combines with J gene TRBJ1-5; the D gene is possibly TRBD1 (5 bases). The CDR3 runs 17 residues. CDR1 and CDR2 (germline): MDHEN, SYDVKM. V was clipped by 6 bases and J by 1 base, with 19 bases between them. The CDR3 DNA sequence: TGTGCCAGCAGCCTAGGGGCGGGGGGTGGAAGCAATCAGCCCCAGCATTTT. Translation gives CASSLGAGGGSNQPQHF.